The clone carrying this T cell receptor beta chain was seen a handful of times. Time point defined: sample taken at primary tumor resection. Whole RNA, isolated from tumor, nontumor lung or frozen PBMC, was sequenced without prior sorting. The data are from a study of spatial heterogeneity in lung cancer. MiXCR, run by TCRdb on the 5' RACE reads, gives a single entry per CDR3 protein. The sample consists of some 70,000 distinct CDR3 sequences, about 14% of them appearing once. V was trimmed by 4 bases and J by 4 bases, leaving 10 bases between them. Germline lookup yields CDR1 ENHRY and CDR2 SYGVKD. The CDR3 sequence is 14 residues long.

The receptor was isolated from a male donor with early-stage non-small cell lung cancer. The specimen comprised PBMCs, sampled at surgery. The V and J genes are TRBV10-3 and TRBJ2-2; D remains ambiguous. The CDR3 DNA is TGTGCCATCAGTGCCCGAGATCCCACCGGGGAGCTGTTTTTT. This codes for CAISARDPTGELFF.